The clone carrying this T cell receptor (beta chain) was picked up many times. The sample is drawn from a study of neurological immune-mediated disorders. Time point denoted: technical triplicate 2. Unsorted libraries were generated from 2 million PBMCs held at -80 degrees C. With 10-nucleotide random UMIs included, cDNA was synthesized by 5'RACE. Each CDR3 protein gets one entry after TCRdb re-called the 5' RACE reads with MiXCR. The sample has about 59,000 distinct CDR3 sequences; around 24% are singletons. V shed 3 bases and J shed 4 bases, with 4 bases lying between them. The germline V gene encodes CDR1 ENHRY and CDR2 SYGVKD. CDR3 size: 12 residues.

The sample taken for sequencing was PBMCs. The chain links TRBV10-3 to TRBJ2-1; no definite D call. The clonotype was recovered from a man in his 60s with HTLV-1-associated myelopathy (HAM/TSP). The CDR3 nucleotides are TGTGCCATCAGTGACAGATACAATGAGCAGTTCTTC. It codes for CAISDRYNEQFF.